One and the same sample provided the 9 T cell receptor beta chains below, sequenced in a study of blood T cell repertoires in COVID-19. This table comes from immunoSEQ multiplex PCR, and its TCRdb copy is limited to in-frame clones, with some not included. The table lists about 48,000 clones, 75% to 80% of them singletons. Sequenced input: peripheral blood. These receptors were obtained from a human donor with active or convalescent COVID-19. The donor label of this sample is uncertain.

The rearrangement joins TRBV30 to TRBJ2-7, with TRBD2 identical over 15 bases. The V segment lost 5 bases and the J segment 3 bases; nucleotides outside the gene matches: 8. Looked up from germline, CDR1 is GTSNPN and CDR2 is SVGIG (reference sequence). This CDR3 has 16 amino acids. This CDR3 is CAWLPGLAGGIYEQYF. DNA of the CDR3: TGTGCCTGGCTCCCGGGACTAGCGGGAGGCATCTACGAGCAGTACTTC.

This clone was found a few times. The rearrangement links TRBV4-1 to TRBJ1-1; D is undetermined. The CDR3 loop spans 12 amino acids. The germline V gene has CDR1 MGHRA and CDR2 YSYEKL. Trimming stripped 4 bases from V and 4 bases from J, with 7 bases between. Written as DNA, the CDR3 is TGCGCCAGCAGCCTTGAAGCCACTGAAGCTTTCTTT. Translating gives CASSLEATEAFF.

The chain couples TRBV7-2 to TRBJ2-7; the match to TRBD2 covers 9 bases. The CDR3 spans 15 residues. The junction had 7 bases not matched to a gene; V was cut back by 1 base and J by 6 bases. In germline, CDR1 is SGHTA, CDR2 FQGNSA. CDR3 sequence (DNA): TGTGCCAGCAGCTTAGGTGGCGGGAGGGCCGGCGAGCAGTACTTC. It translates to CASSLGGGRAGEQYF.

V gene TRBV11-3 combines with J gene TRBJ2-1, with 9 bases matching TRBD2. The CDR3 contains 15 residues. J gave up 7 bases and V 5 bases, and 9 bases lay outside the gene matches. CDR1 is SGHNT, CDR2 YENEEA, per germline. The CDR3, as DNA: TGTGCCAGCAGCCAGACTAGCGGTGGGGGGAATGAGCAGTTCTTC. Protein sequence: CASSQTSGGGNEQFF.

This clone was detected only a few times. CDR3 bases: TGTGCCAGTAGTAGACGACAGGGAGATCAGCCCCAGCATTTT. Translating it yields CASSRRQGDQPQHF. This rearrangement joins TRBV19 to TRBJ1-5; 7 bases line up with TRBD1. V lost 4 bases and J lost 5; bases outside the gene matches: 5. CDR1 LNHDA and CDR2 SQIVND come from the germline V gene (reference sequence). The CDR3 extends over 14 amino acids.

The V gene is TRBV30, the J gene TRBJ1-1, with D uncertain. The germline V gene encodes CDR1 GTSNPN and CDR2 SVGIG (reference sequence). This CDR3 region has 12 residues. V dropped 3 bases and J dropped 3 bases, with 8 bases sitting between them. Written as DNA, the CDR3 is TGTGCCTGGAGCAACAGAGACACTGAAGCTTTCTTT. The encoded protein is CAWSNRDTEAFF.

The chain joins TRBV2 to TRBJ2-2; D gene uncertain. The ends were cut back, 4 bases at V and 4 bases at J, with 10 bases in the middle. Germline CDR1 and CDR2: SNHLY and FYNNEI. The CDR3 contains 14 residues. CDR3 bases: TGTGCCAGCAGTGCCCCGAGTATCACCGGGGAGCTGTTTTTT. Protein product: CASSAPSITGELFF.

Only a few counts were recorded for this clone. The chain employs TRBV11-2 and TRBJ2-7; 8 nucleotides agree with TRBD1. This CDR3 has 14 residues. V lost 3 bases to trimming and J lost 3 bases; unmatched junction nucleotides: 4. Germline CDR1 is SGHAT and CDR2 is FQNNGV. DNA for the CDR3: TGTGCCAGCAGCTTCGACAGGGGTATCTACGAGCAGTACTTC. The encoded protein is CASSFDRGIYEQYF.

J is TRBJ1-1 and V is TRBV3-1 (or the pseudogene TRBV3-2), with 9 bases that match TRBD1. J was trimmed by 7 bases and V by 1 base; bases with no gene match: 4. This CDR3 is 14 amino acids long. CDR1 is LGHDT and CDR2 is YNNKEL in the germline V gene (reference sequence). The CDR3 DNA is TGTGCCAGCAGCCAAGTTGGGACAGGGAGTGAAGCTTTCTTT. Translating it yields CASSQVGTGSEAFF.